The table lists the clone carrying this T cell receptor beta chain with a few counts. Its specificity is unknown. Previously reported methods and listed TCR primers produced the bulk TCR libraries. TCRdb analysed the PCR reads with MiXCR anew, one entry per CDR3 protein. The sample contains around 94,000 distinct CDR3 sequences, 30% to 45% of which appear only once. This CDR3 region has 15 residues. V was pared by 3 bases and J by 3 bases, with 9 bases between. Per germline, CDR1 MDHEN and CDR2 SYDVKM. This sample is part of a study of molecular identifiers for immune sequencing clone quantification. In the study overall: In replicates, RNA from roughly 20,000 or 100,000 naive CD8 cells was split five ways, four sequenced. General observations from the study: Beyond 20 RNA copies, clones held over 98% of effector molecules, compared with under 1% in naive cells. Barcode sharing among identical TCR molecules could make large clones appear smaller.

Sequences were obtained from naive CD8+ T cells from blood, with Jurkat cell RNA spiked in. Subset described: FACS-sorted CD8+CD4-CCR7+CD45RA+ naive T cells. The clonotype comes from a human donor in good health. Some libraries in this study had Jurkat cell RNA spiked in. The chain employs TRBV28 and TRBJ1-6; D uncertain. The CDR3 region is CASSFGLLYNSPLHF. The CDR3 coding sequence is TGTGCCAGCAGTTTTGGGCTTCTCTATAATTCACCCCTCCACTTT.